A selection of T cell receptor beta chains follows, all from one sample in a study of blood T cell repertoires in COVID-19. The assay was immunoSEQ multiplex PCR, and TCRdb's table has in-frame clones only and misses some. The sample lists more than 80,000 clones, roughly 85% occurring once. Sample: peripheral blood. Receptors originate from a woman between 55 and 75 years old with COVID-19, enrolled during active disease. CDR3s include the opening cysteine and the closing phenylalanine or tryptophan. The order of the fields is V gene, clone size, J gene, D gene, CDR3 protein, CDR3 DNA. A D gene is named only where the DNA matches it firmly. Not every row has a clone size; where given, it reads once, few, many or a size class.

V gene: TRBV7-8
clone size: -
J gene: TRBJ2-3
D gene: TRBD1
CDR3 protein: CASSYYRDRGPTDTQYF
CDR3 DNA: TGTGCCAGCAGTTACTACCGGGACAGGGGGCCCACAGATACGCAGTATTTT

V gene: TRBV28
clone size: -
J gene: TRBJ1-2
D gene: TRBD1
CDR3 protein: CASRINPGQGDYGYTF
CDR3 DNA: TGTGCCAGCAGAATAAACCCGGGACAGGGCGACTATGGCTACACCTTC

V gene: TRBV19
clone size: once
J gene: TRBJ1-5
D gene: -
CDR3 protein: CASSIYRAQPQHF
CDR3 DNA: TGTGCCAGTAGTATTTACCGAGCTCAGCCCCAGCATTTT

V gene: TRBV7-9
clone size: once
J gene: TRBJ1-2
D gene: -
CDR3 protein: CASSSLDPLFGYTF
CDR3 DNA: TGTGCCAGCAGTTCTCTAGACCCCCTTTTTGGCTACACCTTC

V gene: TRBV7-9
clone size: -
J gene: TRBJ2-3
D gene: TRBD1
CDR3 protein: CASSITGQGTSTDTQYF
CDR3 DNA: TGTGCCAGCAGCATCACGGGACAGGGGACTAGCACAGATACGCAGTATTTT

V gene: TRBV18
clone size: -
J gene: TRBJ1-2
D gene: TRBD1
CDR3 protein: CASSPEPPGQGAGYGYTF
CDR3 DNA: TGTGCCAGCTCACCTGAACCTCCGGGACAGGGGGCGGGCTATGGCTACACCTTC

V gene: TRBV27
clone size: -
J gene: TRBJ2-1
D gene: TRBD2
CDR3 protein: CASSPGLGSGGREQFF
CDR3 DNA: TGTGCCAGCAGCCCCGGGCTGGGTAGCGGGGGCCGTGAGCAGTTCTTC

V gene: TRBV4-2
clone size: -
J gene: TRBJ1-2
D gene: -
CDR3 protein: CASSQVSGQGTGYTF
CDR3 DNA: TGTGCCAGCAGCCAAGTAAGCGGCCAAGGTACGGGCTACACCTTC

V gene: TRBV28
clone size: -
J gene: TRBJ1-5
D gene: TRBD1
CDR3 protein: CASSGGGAPRGNQPQHF
CDR3 DNA: TGTGCCAGCAGTGGAGGGGGCGCCCCCCGGGGCAATCAGCCCCAGCATTTT

V gene: TRBV11-2
clone size: -
J gene: TRBJ2-7
D gene: TRBD1
CDR3 protein: CASSFGTGPYEQYF
CDR3 DNA: TGTGCCAGCAGCTTCGGGACAGGGCCCTACGAGCAGTACTTC

V gene: TRBV30
clone size: -
J gene: TRBJ1-2
D gene: -
CDR3 protein: CAWTGRGSSYTF
CDR3 DNA: TGTGCCTGGACCGGTAGGGGAAGTAGCTACACCTTC

V gene: TRBV30
clone size: -
J gene: TRBJ1-2
D gene: TRBD1
CDR3 protein: CAWSDIRDRGSYGYTF
CDR3 DNA: TGTGCCTGGAGTGATATACGGGACAGGGGTTCTTATGGCTACACCTTC

V gene: TRBV19
clone size: -
J gene: TRBJ1-4
D gene: TRBD1
CDR3 protein: CASSQRTGPHEKLFF
CDR3 DNA: TGTGCCAGTAGTCAGCGGACAGGGCCGCATGAAAAACTGTTTTTT

V gene: TRBV24-1
clone size: once
J gene: TRBJ2-1
D gene: -
CDR3 protein: CATSDLRECEQFF
CDR3 DNA: TGTGCCACCAGTGATTTACGGGAATGTGAGCAGTTCTTC

V gene: TRBV12-3/TRBV12-4
clone size: -
J gene: TRBJ2-7
D gene: TRBD1
CDR3 protein: CASSDRGAYEQYF
CDR3 DNA: TGTGCCAGCAGTGACAGGGGAGCGTACGAGCAGTACTTC

V gene: TRBV7-2
clone size: -
J gene: TRBJ1-2
D gene: TRBD1
CDR3 protein: CASSLISDRGYGYTF
CDR3 DNA: TGTGCCAGCAGCTTAATATCGGACAGGGGATATGGCTACACCTTC

V gene: TRBV2
clone size: -
J gene: TRBJ2-3
D gene: TRBD2
CDR3 protein: CASRRPSGGTTDTQYF
CDR3 DNA: TGTGCCAGCAGACGACCTAGCGGGGGGACCACAGATACGCAGTATTTT

V gene: TRBV23-1
clone size: -
J gene: TRBJ1-5
D gene: -
CDR3 protein: CASTLPGRDSNQPQHF
CDR3 DNA: TGCGCCAGCACACTCCCGGGGAGGGATAGCAATCAGCCCCAGCATTTT

V gene: TRBV12-3/TRBV12-4
clone size: few
J gene: TRBJ1-6
D gene: -
CDR3 protein: CASRQNNSPLHF
CDR3 DNA: TGTGCCAGCAGACAAAATAATTCACCCCTCCACTTT

V gene: TRBV27
clone size: -
J gene: TRBJ2-3
D gene: -
CDR3 protein: CASKSGPDTQYF
CDR3 DNA: TGTGCCAGCAAAAGTGGCCCAGATACGCAGTATTTT

V gene: TRBV15
clone size: -
J gene: TRBJ1-2
D gene: -
CDR3 protein: CATSRGGQGLYGYTF
CDR3 DNA: TGTGCCACCAGCAGAGGAGGCCAGGGTCTCTATGGCTACACCTTC

V gene: TRBV11-2
clone size: once
J gene: TRBJ1-5
D gene: TRBD1
CDR3 protein: CASSLTGANQPQHF
CDR3 DNA: TGTGCCAGCAGCTTGACAGGGGCCAATCAGCCCCAGCATTTT

V gene: TRBV4-2
clone size: -
J gene: TRBJ1-3
D gene: -
CDR3 protein: CASSPRQLGNTIYF
CDR3 DNA: TGTGCCAGCAGCCCTCGACAGTTAGGAAACACCATATATTTT

V gene: TRBV4-1
clone size: -
J gene: TRBJ1-5
D gene: TRBD1
CDR3 protein: CASSHNQGERQPQHF
CDR3 DNA: TGCGCCAGCAGCCATAACCAGGGGGAACGGCAGCCCCAGCATTTT

V gene: TRBV7-2
clone size: -
J gene: TRBJ1-2
D gene: -
CDR3 protein: CASSLAGMGGRRGYTF
CDR3 DNA: TGTGCCAGCAGCTTAGCGGGGATGGGGGGGCGTCGTGGCTACACCTTC

V gene: TRBV9
clone size: -
J gene: TRBJ2-7
D gene: -
CDR3 protein: CASSVAAQGGYEQYF
CDR3 DNA: TGTGCCAGCAGCGTAGCTGCACAGGGCGGCTACGAGCAGTACTTC

V gene: TRBV4-3
clone size: -
J gene: TRBJ2-7
D gene: -
CDR3 protein: CASSQDRDSYYEQYF
CDR3 DNA: TGCGCCAGCAGCCAAGACAGGGACTCTTACTACGAGCAGTACTTC

V gene: TRBV7-2
clone size: -
J gene: TRBJ1-3
D gene: -
CDR3 protein: CASSPASSGNTIYF
CDR3 DNA: TGTGCCAGCAGTCCCGCCAGCTCTGGAAACACCATATATTTT

V gene: TRBV6-1
clone size: -
J gene: TRBJ1-2
D gene: TRBD1
CDR3 protein: CASSEVDREAGYTF
CDR3 DNA: TGTGCCAGCAGTGAAGTGGACAGGGAGGCTGGCTACACCTTC

V gene: TRBV9
clone size: -
J gene: TRBJ2-3
D gene: -
CDR3 protein: CASSVAGADTQYF
CDR3 DNA: TGTGCCAGCAGCGTAGCAGGGGCAGATACGCAGTATTTT

V gene: TRBV9
clone size: -
J gene: TRBJ1-2
D gene: -
CDR3 protein: CASGGKSYGYTF
CDR3 DNA: TGTGCCAGCGGGGGGAAAAGCTATGGCTACACCTTC

V gene: TRBV28
clone size: -
J gene: TRBJ1-1
D gene: -
CDR3 protein: CASYDVENRKNTEAFF
CDR3 DNA: TGTGCCAGCTACGACGTGGAGAACAGGAAGAACACTGAAGCTTTCTTT

V gene: TRBV30
clone size: -
J gene: TRBJ1-1
D gene: -
CDR3 protein: CACARGGRTEAFF
CDR3 DNA: TGTGCCTGCGCCCGCGGGGGGAGGACTGAAGCTTTCTTT

V gene: TRBV3-1/TRBV3-2
clone size: -
J gene: TRBJ2-2
D gene: -
CDR3 protein: CASSPGTSTSGELFF
CDR3 DNA: TGTGCCAGCAGCCCCGGGACTTCCACGAGCGGGGAGCTGTTTTTT

V gene: TRBV9
clone size: -
J gene: TRBJ2-7
D gene: -
CDR3 protein: CASSPEDTRRDEQYF
CDR3 DNA: TGTGCCAGCAGCCCAGAGGACACCCGTCGTGACGAGCAGTACTTC

V gene: TRBV6-5
clone size: -
J gene: TRBJ1-2
D gene: TRBD1
CDR3 protein: CASSRGQGAFGYTF
CDR3 DNA: TGTGCCAGCAGTCGGGGACAGGGGGCTTTTGGCTACACCTTC

V gene: TRBV15
clone size: -
J gene: TRBJ1-4
D gene: -
CDR3 protein: CATSRASVTWEKLFF
CDR3 DNA: TGTGCCACCAGCAGAGCGTCCGTGACTTGGGAAAAACTGTTTTTT

V gene: TRBV28
clone size: -
J gene: TRBJ1-2
D gene: TRBD1
CDR3 protein: CASGGQQGFWDGYTF
CDR3 DNA: TGTGCCAGCGGGGGGCAACAGGGGTTTTGGGATGGCTACACCTTC

V gene: TRBV4-3
clone size: -
J gene: TRBJ2-3
D gene: -
CDR3 protein: CASSQDYAAGSPDTQYF
CDR3 DNA: TGCGCCAGCAGCCAAGATTACGCGGCAGGGTCCCCAGATACGCAGTATTTT

V gene: TRBV7-8
clone size: -
J gene: TRBJ1-5
D gene: TRBD1
CDR3 protein: CASSLGRGLGNQPQHF
CDR3 DNA: TGTGCCAGCAGCTTAGGCAGGGGGCTCGGCAATCAGCCCCAGCATTTT

V gene: TRBV11-3
clone size: -
J gene: TRBJ2-3
D gene: -
CDR3 protein: CASSLYSGDGYTQYF
CDR3 DNA: TGTGCCAGCAGCTTGTACTCCGGGGATGGATATACGCAGTATTTT

V gene: TRBV5-1
clone size: -
J gene: TRBJ1-6
D gene: TRBD1
CDR3 protein: CASSLSSGTGPSPLHF
CDR3 DNA: TGCGCCAGCAGCTTGTCCTCCGGGACAGGGCCCTCACCCCTCCACTTT

V gene: TRBV9
clone size: -
J gene: TRBJ2-1
D gene: -
CDR3 protein: CASSVEAQGWEQFF
CDR3 DNA: TGTGCCAGCAGCGTAGAGGCCCAGGGCTGGGAGCAGTTCTTC

V gene: TRBV18
clone size: -
J gene: TRBJ1-4
D gene: -
CDR3 protein: CASSVGATNEKLFF
CDR3 DNA: TGTGCCAGCTCAGTAGGGGCAACTAATGAAAAACTGTTTTTT

V gene: TRBV10-3
clone size: -
J gene: TRBJ1-4
D gene: TRBD1
CDR3 protein: CAISKETGGREKLFF
CDR3 DNA: TGTGCCATCAGTAAAGAGACAGGGGGCAGGGAAAAACTGTTTTTT

V gene: TRBV7-2
clone size: -
J gene: TRBJ1-1
D gene: -
CDR3 protein: CASSFQGNTEAFF
CDR3 DNA: TGTGCCAGCAGCTTCCAGGGGAACACTGAAGCTTTCTTT

V gene: TRBV5-1
clone size: -
J gene: TRBJ2-5
D gene: TRBD2
CDR3 protein: CASSSGTSGGGETQYF
CDR3 DNA: TGCGCCAGCAGCTCCGGGACTAGCGGGGGGGGAGAGACCCAGTACTTC

V gene: TRBV6-5
clone size: -
J gene: TRBJ1-5
D gene: -
CDR3 protein: CASSYTSGGSQPQHF
CDR3 DNA: TGTGCCAGCAGTTACACCTCCGGGGGTTCTCAGCCCCAGCATTTT

V gene: TRBV16
clone size: -
J gene: TRBJ2-7
D gene: -
CDR3 protein: CASSQSTYEQYF
CDR3 DNA: TGTGCCAGCAGCCAATCTACCTACGAGCAGTACTTC

V gene: TRBV30
clone size: once
J gene: TRBJ1-5
D gene: TRBD1
CDR3 protein: CAWSVQGGTVQPQHF
CDR3 DNA: TGTGCCTGGAGTGTACAGGGGGGTACGGTTCAGCCCCAGCATTTT

V gene: TRBV4-3
clone size: -
J gene: TRBJ1-2
D gene: -
CDR3 protein: CASSQRGVYGYTF
CDR3 DNA: TGCGCCAGCAGCCAAAGAGGTGTCTATGGCTACACCTTC

V gene: TRBV7-9
clone size: -
J gene: TRBJ2-1
D gene: -
CDR3 protein: CASSLAPVGGNEQFF
CDR3 DNA: TGTGCCAGCAGCTTAGCCCCTGTGGGGGGCAATGAGCAGTTCTTC